This T cell receptor beta chain was documented in a study of T-cell reconstitution after alpha-beta-depleted transplantation in children. TCRbeta library construction was performed incorporating unique molecular identifiers. One entry per CDR3 protein results from TCRdb running MiXCR on the PCR reads. The data show about 600,000 distinct CDR3 sequences, roughly a tenth seen once. Many counts were recorded for this clonotype. The V gene's germline CDR1 is DFQATT and CDR2 SNEGSKA (reference sequence). With V trimmed by 1 base and J by 1 base, 10 bases remained unmatched. There are 17 residues in the CDR3.

This TCR derives from a human donor who donated a stem cell graft to a child with acute myeloid leukemia. Sequencing was performed on PBMCs from the stem cell graft donor, taken from the stem cell graft. The chain joins TRBV20-1 to TRBJ2-1, with 7 nucleotides matching TRBD2. The CDR3 here is CSARAPRGGRSYNEQFF. The CDR3 DNA sequence: TGCAGTGCTAGAGCCCCTCGGGGAGGGAGGTCCTACAATGAGCAGTTCTTC.